This T cell receptor (beta chain) was recorded in a study of T cell repertoires in cytomegalovirus infection. Notes on this clonotype: The antigen is unknown.

TCRdb re-analysed the reads in MiXCR, keeping a single row per CDR3 protein. The sample records about 830,000 distinct CDR3 sequences, around a third being singletons. This CDR3 is built from 15 residues. Trimming left V 4 bases short and J 7 bases short, with 19 bases between. Germline assignment: CDR1 LGHNA and CDR2 YSLEER. The V call is TRBV4-3, the J call TRBJ2-5; D is tentatively TRBD1 or TRBD2 (6 bases each). The source was cultured CD8+ T cells from PBMCs, collected from culture after CMV antigen stimulation. This TCR came from a human donor in good health (CMV status not recorded). Some clones in this sample may be carry-over from other donors' samples. The CDR3: CASSPGRRGAGTQYF. The CDR3 nucleotides read TGCGCCAGCAGCCCCGGGCGGAGGGGGGCAGGGACCCAGTACTTC.